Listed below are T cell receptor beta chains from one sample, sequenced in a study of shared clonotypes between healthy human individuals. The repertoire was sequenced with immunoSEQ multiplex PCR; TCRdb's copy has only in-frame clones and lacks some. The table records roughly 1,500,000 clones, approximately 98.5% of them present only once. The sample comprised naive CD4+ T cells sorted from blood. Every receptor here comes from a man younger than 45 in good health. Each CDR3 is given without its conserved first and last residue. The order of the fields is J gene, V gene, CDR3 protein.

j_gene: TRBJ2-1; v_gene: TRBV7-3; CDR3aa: ASSPSGTRNNEQF
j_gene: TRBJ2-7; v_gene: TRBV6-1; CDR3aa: ASSTGTGTYEQY
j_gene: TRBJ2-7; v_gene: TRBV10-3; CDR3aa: AITNSGYEQY
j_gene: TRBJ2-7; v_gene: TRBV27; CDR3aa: ASSLRGSWNEQY
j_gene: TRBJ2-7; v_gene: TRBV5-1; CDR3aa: ASSLGGGLAYEQY
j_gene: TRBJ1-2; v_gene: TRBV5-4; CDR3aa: ASSLGQQYGYT
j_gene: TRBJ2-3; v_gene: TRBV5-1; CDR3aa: ASSLDGWTGGTDTQY
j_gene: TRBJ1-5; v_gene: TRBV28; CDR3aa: ASSFVDNQPQH
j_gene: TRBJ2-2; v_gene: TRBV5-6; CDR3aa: ASSLSSDGTGWTGELF
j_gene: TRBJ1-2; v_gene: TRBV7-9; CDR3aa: ASSPGLNRLYGYT
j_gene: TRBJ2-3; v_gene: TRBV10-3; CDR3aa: ATNDRGHKDTQY
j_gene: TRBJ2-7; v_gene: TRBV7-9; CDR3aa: ASSLPGGYEQY
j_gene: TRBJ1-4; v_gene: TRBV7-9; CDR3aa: ASSLGWIWEEKLF
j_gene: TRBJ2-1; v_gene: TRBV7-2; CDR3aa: ASSSRGRLAVVWMDEQF
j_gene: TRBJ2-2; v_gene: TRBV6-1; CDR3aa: ASSLNGSGELF
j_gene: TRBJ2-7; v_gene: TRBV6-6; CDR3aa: ASSNPGLPYEQY
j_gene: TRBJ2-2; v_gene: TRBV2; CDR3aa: ASSRTGELF
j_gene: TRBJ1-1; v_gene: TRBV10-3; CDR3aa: AISVWTLVGNTEAF
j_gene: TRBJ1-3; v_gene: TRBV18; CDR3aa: ASSPLSGDLSGNTIY
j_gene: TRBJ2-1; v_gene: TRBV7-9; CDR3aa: ASSLVVSGGNNEQF
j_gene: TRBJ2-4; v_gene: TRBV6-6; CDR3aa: ASTVGGSIQY
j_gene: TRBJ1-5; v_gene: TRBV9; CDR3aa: ASSVGGANQPQH
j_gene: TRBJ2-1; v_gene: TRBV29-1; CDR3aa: SVMGRAGGKSYNEQF
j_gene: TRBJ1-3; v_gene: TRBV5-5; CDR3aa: ASSLAGSGNTIY
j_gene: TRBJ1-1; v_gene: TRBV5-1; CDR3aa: ASSFLPNTEAF
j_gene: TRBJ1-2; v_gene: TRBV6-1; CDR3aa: ASSEVWTGVYGYT
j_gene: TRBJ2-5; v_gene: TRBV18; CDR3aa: ASSPILGTETQY
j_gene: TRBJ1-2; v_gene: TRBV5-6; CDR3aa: ASRFRRSANYGYT
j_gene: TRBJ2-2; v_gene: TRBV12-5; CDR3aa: ASGGPNTGELF
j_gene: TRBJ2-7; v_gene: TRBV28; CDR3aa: ASVTGDHYEQY
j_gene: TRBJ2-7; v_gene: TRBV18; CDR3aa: ASSPSGSGYEQY
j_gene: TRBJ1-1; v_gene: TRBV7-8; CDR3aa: ATHRFGGKNTEAF
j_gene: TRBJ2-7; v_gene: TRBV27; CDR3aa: ASSFYRSSYEQY
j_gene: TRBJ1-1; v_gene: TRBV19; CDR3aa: ASTTGRSNTEAF
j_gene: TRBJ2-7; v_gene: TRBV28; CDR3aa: ASSFGPGLAGYEQY
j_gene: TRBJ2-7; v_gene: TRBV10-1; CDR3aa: ASSDPGTGSYEQY
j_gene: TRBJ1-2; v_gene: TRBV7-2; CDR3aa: ASSFGTGLQGYT
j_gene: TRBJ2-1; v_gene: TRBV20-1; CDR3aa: SATFNEQF